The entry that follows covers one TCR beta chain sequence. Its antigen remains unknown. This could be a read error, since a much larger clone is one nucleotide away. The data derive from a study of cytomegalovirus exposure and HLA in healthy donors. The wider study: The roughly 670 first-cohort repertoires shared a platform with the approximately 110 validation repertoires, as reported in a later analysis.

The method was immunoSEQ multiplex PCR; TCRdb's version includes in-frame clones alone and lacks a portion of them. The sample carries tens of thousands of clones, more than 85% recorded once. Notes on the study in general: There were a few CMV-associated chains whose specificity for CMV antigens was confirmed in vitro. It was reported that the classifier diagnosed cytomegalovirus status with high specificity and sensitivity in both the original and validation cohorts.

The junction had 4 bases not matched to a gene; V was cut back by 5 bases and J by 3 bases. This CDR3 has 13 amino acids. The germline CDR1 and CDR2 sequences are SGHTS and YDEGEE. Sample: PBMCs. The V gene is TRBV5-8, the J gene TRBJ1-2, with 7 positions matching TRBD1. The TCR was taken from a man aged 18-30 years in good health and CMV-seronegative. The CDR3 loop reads CASSFGTDYGYTF. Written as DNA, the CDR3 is TGTGCCAGCAGTTTCGGGACAGACTATGGCTACACCTTC. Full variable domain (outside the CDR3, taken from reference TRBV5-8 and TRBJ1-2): EAGVTQSPTHLIKTRGQQATLRCSPISGHTSVYWYQQALGLGLQFLLWYDEGEERNRGNFPPRFSGRQFPNYSSELNVNALELEDSALYLCASSFGTDYGYTFGSGTRLTVV.